This T cell receptor beta chain came from a study of shared clonotypes between healthy human individuals. Across the study: Per donor, CD8 memory used one plate, CD8 naive used two, CD4 memory used three and CD4 naive used three. General study results and limits: Researchers sampled blood only, noting tissue repertoires likely differ.

The protocol was immunoSEQ multiplex PCR, while the TCRdb copy is restricted to in-frame clones and leaves out a portion. The sample consists of approximately 2.5 million clones, around nine tenths of them appearing once. For this clone: The antigen is unknown.

The CDR3 consists of 17 residues. This receptor was identified in a man aged 18-30 years in good health. The chain combines TRBV21-1 with TRBJ2-7; TRBD1, as called in the table, went unchecked against the DNA. TRBV21-1 has pseudogene status. Material: naive CD4+ T cells sorted from blood. As to subset: CD45RA+ positively selected. The CDR3 DNA sequence: TGTGCCAGCAGCCCCCAGCCAAACAGGTTACCCACCTACGAGCAGTACTTC. Protein sequence: CASSPQPNRLPTYEQYF.